This TCR beta chain was retrieved from a study of cytomegalovirus exposure and HLA in healthy donors. General study results and limits: Cytomegalovirus-associated TCR beta chains were listed, numbering 164.

The germline gives CDR1 SGHRS, CDR2 YFSETQ. The CDR3 runs to 16 residues. Deletions cut 0 bases from V and 4 bases from J, with 14 bases between. This clone was seen a single time. Antigen: not known. Profiled with immunoSEQ multiplex PCR; TCRdb holds only in-frame clones, not every one. The data hold under 75,000 clones, with around 95% observed a single time. The chain combines TRBV5-1 with TRBJ2-1; D is undetermined. This TCR was sampled from a woman aged 18 to 35 in good health and CMV-seropositive. Specimen: PBMCs. The CDR3 reads CASSLVAAPSYNEQFF. The CDR3 DNA follows: TGCGCCAGCAGCTTGGTTGCGGCCCCCAGTTACAATGAGCAGTTCTTC. The full variable domain, in which reference TRBV5-1 and TRBJ2-1 provide the parts outside the CDR3, is KAGVTQTPRYLIKTRGQQVTLSCSPISGHRSVSWYQQTPGQGLQFLFEYFSETQRNKGNFPGRFSGRQFSNSRSEMNVSTLELGDSALYLCASSLVAAPSYNEQFFGPGTRLTVL.